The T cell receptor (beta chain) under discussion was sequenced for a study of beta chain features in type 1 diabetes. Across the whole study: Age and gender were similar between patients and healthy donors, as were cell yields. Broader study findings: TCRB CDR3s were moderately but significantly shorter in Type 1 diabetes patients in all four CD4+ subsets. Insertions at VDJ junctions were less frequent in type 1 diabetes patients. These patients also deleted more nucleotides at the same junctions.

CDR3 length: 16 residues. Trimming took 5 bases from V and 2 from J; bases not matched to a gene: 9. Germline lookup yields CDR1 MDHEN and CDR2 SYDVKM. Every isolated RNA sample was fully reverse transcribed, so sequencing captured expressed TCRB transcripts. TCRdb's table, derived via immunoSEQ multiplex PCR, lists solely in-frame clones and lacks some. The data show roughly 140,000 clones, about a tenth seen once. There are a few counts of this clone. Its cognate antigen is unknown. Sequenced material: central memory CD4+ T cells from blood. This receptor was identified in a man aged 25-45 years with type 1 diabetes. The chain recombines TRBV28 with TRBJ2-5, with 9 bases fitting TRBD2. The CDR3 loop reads CASSPRGAGGQETQYF. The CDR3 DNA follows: TGTGCCAGCAGTCCCCGGGGAGCGGGAGGACAAGAGACCCAGTACTTC.